This TCR beta chain was sequenced in a study of cytomegalovirus exposure and HLA in healthy donors. Study conclusions and caveats: Several of the most significant clusters were apparently associated with common viral pathogens in a later analysis. Within an earlier analysis, most TCR beta V segments proved productive either about 90% or about 30% of the time.

A word on this clone: Its antigen is undetermined. The same CDR3 arises from other DNA sequences in this sample as well.

This CDR3 spans 11 amino acids. V was pared by 6 bases and J by 5 bases, with 2 bases of the junction left unmatched. CDR1 DFQATT and CDR2 SNEGSKA come from the germline V gene (reference sequence). This PCR relied on a set of 60 Vbeta primers and 13 Jbeta primers. TCRdb's table, derived via immunoSEQ multiplex PCR, lists solely in-frame clones and lacks some. The sample records some 200,000 clones, 10% to 15% being singletons. This clonotype originated in a man aged 50-59 years in good health and CMV-seropositive. This chain connects TRBV20-1 to TRBJ2-5; 8 positions agree with TRBD1. Sequencing input: PBMCs. CDR3 in amino acids: CSANRGETQYF. In DNA form, the CDR3 reads TGCAGTGCCAACAGGGGGGAGACCCAGTACTTC.